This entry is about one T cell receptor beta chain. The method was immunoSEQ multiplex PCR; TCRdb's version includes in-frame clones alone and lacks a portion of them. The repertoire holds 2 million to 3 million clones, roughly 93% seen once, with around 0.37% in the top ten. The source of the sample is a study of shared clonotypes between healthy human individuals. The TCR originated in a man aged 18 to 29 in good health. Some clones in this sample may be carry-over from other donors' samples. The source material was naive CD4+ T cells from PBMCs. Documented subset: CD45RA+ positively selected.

As DNA, the CDR3 is TGTGCCAGCACCCACGGGATGGGCGGGAGTTACAATGAGCAGTTCTTC. Residues: CASTHGMGGSYNEQFF. The V and J genes are TRBV5-6 and TRBJ2-1; 7 nucleotides align to TRBD2. Germline-derived CDR1 and CDR2 are SGHDT and YYEEEE. V gave up 6 bases and J gave up 4 bases; unmatched junction bases: 13. The CDR3 runs 16 residues.